What follows are 2 T cell receptor beta chains derived from one specimen sequenced in a study of Graves' ophthalmopathy and Graves' hyperthyroidism. From RNA, the CDR3 regions of TCR beta chains were amplified and sequenced. Following a first-round RT-PCR that used HTBI primers, a second-round multiplex PCR was carried out. TCRdb used MiXCR to reprocess the multiplex PCR reads, holding one entry per CDR3 protein. The repertoire holds 170,000 or so distinct CDR3 sequences, with around 39% as singletons. Sample: peripheral blood. These receptors were taken from a man aged 25-45 years with Graves' ophthalmopathy.

The rearrangement uses TRBV24-1 and TRBJ2-2; no firm D call. Between the trimmed V and J ends, which lost 4 bases and 3 bases, there was a span of 8 bases. The CDR3 is 14 residues long. From germline, CDR1 is KGHDR and CDR2 SFDVKD. The CDR3 protein is CATSEFGDTGELFF. The CDR3 DNA reads as TGTGCCACCAGTGAGTTCGGAGACACCGGGGAGCTGTTTTTT.

This clonotype was counted between two and nine times. The chain joins TRBV6-2 or TRBV6-3 to TRBJ2-5; no clear D gene. V lost 6 bases and J lost 5, with 7 bases in between. Germline CDR1 is MNHEY and CDR2 is SVGEGT. The length of the CDR3 is 11 residues. CDR3 sequence: CASSQRETQYF. In DNA form, the CDR3 reads TGTGCCAGCAGCCAAAGGGAGACCCAGTACTTC.